Below, one T cell receptor beta chain is given with its context. The CDR3 sequence is 15 residues long. Trimming pared 6 bases from V and 4 bases from J, leaving 18 bases between. Per germline, CDR1 MNHEY and CDR2 SVGAGI. Libraries were prepared by immunoSEQ multiplex PCR; TCRdb keeps only in-frame clonotypes and omits some of them. The sample holds 130,000 to 150,000 clones, roughly 87% seen once. This sample is part of a study of T cell responses to AZD1222 COVID-19 vaccine. The sequencing here drew on peripheral blood, taken 28 days after the second dose of the MenACWY control vaccine. The chain couples TRBV6-5 to TRBJ1-1; D may be TRBD1 (6 bases). This sequence was found in an adult who received the MenACWY meningococcal vaccine as a control. Here the CDR3 reads CASSPARPRGTEAFF. In DNA, the CDR3 is TGTGCCAGCAGCCCCGCGAGGCCCAGGGGCACTGAAGCTTTCTTT.